A selection of T cell receptor beta chains follows, all from one sample in a study of regulatory T cells in long-lasting Graves disease. TCRdb processed the multiplex PCR reads anew with MiXCR; each CDR3 protein has one entry. This sample has about 300,000 distinct CDR3 sequences, with 18% found just once. Sample: peripheral blood mononuclear cells (PBMCs), taken at new diagnosis, from a patient treated with antithyroid drugs. Receptors were obtained from a female donor with Graves disease. Both conserved end residues are part of each CDR3. The D gene is left open where the match is weak. Rows give clone size only sometimes, using once, few, many, or a class for an expanded clone.

V,size,J,D,DNA,CDR3
TRBV5-1,.,TRBJ2-3,.,TGCGCCAGCAGCTTGGCGGCCGGTCCTTCTAGCACAGATACGCAGTATTTT,CASSLAAGPSSTDTQYF
TRBV9,many,TRBJ2-1,.,TGTGCCAGCAGCCGTCGGTTGGTTCAGGGTGCCGACAATGAGCAGTTCTTC,CASSRRLVQGADNEQFF
TRBV7-3,.,TRBJ2-5,.,TGTGCCAGCAGCTTGGAGGGAATGAAGACCCAGTACTTC,CASSLEGMKTQYF
TRBV10-1,.,TRBJ2-1,.,TGCGCCAGCAGCGGACGGAATTACAATGAGCAGTTCTTC,CASSGRNYNEQFF
TRBV9,.,TRBJ1-3,.,TGTGCCAGCAGCGTAGGGTCCCCGACCTCTGGAAACACCATATATTTT,CASSVGSPTSGNTIYF
TRBV7-8,.,TRBJ1-6,TRBD1,TGTGCCAGCAGCATCCGGGACAGGGTTGAATCACCCCTCCACTTT,CASSIRDRVESPLHF
TRBV30,.,TRBJ2-1,TRBD2,TGTGCCTGGAGTCGCTTCGAGGGACTAGCGGGATTACTGTTCTTC,CAWSRFEGLAGLLFF
TRBV6-1,many,TRBJ2-1,TRBD1,TGTGCCAGCAGCGCTAACAGGGGCGCTAGCTACAATGAGCAGTTCTTC,CASSANRGASYNEQFF
TRBV28,many,TRBJ2-5,.,TGTGCCAGCAGTTTAGGGGGGATGGGGACCCAGTACTTC,CASSLGGMGTQYF
TRBV29-1,many,TRBJ2-1,TRBD2,TGCAGCGTTGGGGATAGCGGGAGAAGCCTCTTC,CSVGDSGRSLF
TRBV10-3,many,TRBJ1-1,.,TGTGCCATCAACTCCGAGGGTTTTGCTGAAGCTTTCTTT,CAINSEGFAEAFF
TRBV12-3/TRBV12-4,many,TRBJ1-2,.,TGTGCCAGCAGTTTACGGGGGCACTCTAACTATGGCTACACCTTC,CASSLRGHSNYGYTF
TRBV25-1,many,TRBJ2-1,.,TGTGCCAGCAGTGAATTTATCCAGGGTAAAGCTGAGCAGTTCTTC,CASSEFIQGKAEQFF
TRBV12-3/TRBV12-4,many,TRBJ2-3,.,TGTGCCAGCAGCAGGGGGGACTATAACACAGATACGCAGTATTTT,CASSRGDYNTDTQYF
TRBV19,many,TRBJ2-5,TRBD1,TGTGCCAGTAGCATGACAGGGGGCGAGGAGACCCAGTACTTC,CASSMTGGEETQYF
TRBV20-1,many,TRBJ2-1,TRBD2,TGCAGTGCTAGAGATCTGCCTAGCGGGAGCGGTGAGCAGTTCTTC,CSARDLPSGSGEQFF
TRBV5-1,.,TRBJ1-4,.,TGCGCCAGCAGCTTGGCGACGGCAACTAATGAAAAACTGTTTTTT,CASSLATATNEKLFF
TRBV6-2/TRBV6-3,few,TRBJ2-7,TRBD2,TGTGCCAGCAGTTACGGGGCGGGACTAGTTAGGGAGCAGTACTTC,CASSYGAGLVREQYF
TRBV7-6,.,TRBJ1-1,.,TGTGCCAGCAGCCCAGAAGGGGCGAGGACTGAAGCTTTCTTT,CASSPEGARTEAFF
TRBV5-1,few,TRBJ1-6,.,TGCGCCAGCAGCCGGGGGGGGCAGACGAGCTCCTATAATTCACCCCTCCACTTT,CASSRGGQTSSYNSPLHF
TRBV12-3/TRBV12-4,many,TRBJ2-7,TRBD2,TGTGCCAGCAGTCGAACTAGCGGGGTCTACGAGCAGTACTTC,CASSRTSGVYEQYF
TRBV28,many,TRBJ2-1,TRBD2,TGTGCCAGCAAGAGGGGACTAGCGCCGTACAATGAGCAGTTCTTC,CASKRGLAPYNEQFF
TRBV11-3,many,TRBJ1-2,TRBD1,TGTGCCAGCGGACCGGGACAGTCTAACTATGGCTACACCTTC,CASGPGQSNYGYTF
TRBV12-3/TRBV12-4,many,TRBJ1-3,TRBD1,TGTGCCAGCAGACCCGACAGGGGGCGGTGGGGAAACACCATATATTTT,CASRPDRGRWGNTIYF
TRBV24-1,many,TRBJ2-1,.,TGTGCCACCAGTGATTTTGCTGACCTCGAGCAGTTCTTC,CATSDFADLEQFF
TRBV2,many,TRBJ2-7,.,TGTGCCAGCACCTTCGGGTTCGAGCAGTACTTC,CASTFGFEQYF
TRBV27,many,TRBJ2-7,TRBD2,TGTGCCAGCAGTTTCCGACAGACTAGCGGGAGGGCCTTGGACGAGCAGTACTTC,CASSFRQTSGRALDEQYF